This T cell receptor (beta chain) was sequenced in a study of cytomegalovirus exposure and HLA in healthy donors. The overall study: Some 85 million unique TCRs from HLA-typed donors were held in an early data release. Overall study findings and caveats: Exclusion as indistinguishable affected some V segments, including TRBV6-2 and TRBV6-3. It is likely that the observed cluster of highly shared sequence variants was a sequencing artifact.

The CDR3 is made up of 14 amino acids. Germline CDR1 SNHLY, CDR2 FYNNEI. J gave up 6 bases and V 6 bases, and 7 bases lay outside the gene matches. Worth noting for this clone: The antigen is unknown.

Primers: 60 Vbeta forward and 13 Jbeta reverse. Assay used: immunoSEQ multiplex PCR; TCRdb lists only in-frame clones, some missing. This specimen shows fewer than 110,000 clones; the ten leading clones hold around 3.2%. Sequencing was done on a sample of PBMCs. The chain recombines TRBV2 with TRBJ2-7, with TRBD2 matching over 11 bases. The TCR originated in a man aged 40-50 years in good health and CMV-seronegative. CDR3 nucleotides: TGTGCCAGCAGCCAACTAGCGGGGGAGGGCGAGCAGTACTTC. Protein product: CASSQLAGEGEQYF.